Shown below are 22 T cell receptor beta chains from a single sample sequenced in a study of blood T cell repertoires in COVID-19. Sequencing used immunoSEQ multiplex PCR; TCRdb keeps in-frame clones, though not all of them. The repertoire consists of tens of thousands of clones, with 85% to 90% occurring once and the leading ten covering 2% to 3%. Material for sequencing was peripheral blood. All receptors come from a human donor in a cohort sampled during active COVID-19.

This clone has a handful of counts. This CDR3 is CASSLVGQANTEAFF. The CDR3 DNA sequence: TGTGCCAGCAGCTTAGTTGGACAGGCCAACACTGAAGCTTTCTTT. The chain is built from TRBV7-9 and TRBJ1-1, with 7 bases matching TRBD1. V was pared by 1 base and J by 2 bases, with 4 bases of the junction left unmatched. The CDR3 has 15 amino acids. CDR1 and CDR2 (germline): SEHNR, FQNEAQ (reference sequence).

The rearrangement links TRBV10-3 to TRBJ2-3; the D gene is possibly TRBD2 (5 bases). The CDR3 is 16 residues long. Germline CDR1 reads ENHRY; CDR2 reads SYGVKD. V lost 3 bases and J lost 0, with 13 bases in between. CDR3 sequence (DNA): TGTGCCATCAGTGACTCGACTGGCGGGAGCACAGATACGCAGTATTTT. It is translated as CAISDSTGGSTDTQYF.

The DNA of the CDR3 is TGTGCCAGCAGCGGCGCCGGGACACCGAATCAGCCCCAGCATTTT. This codes for CASSGAGTPNQPQHF. V gene TRBV9 combines with J gene TRBJ1-5; perhaps TRBD1 as D (6 bases). The CDR3 length is 15 residues. Germline V lookup: CDR1 SGDLS, CDR2 YYNGEE. Trimming removed 3 bases from V and 4 bases from J, with 14 bases in between.

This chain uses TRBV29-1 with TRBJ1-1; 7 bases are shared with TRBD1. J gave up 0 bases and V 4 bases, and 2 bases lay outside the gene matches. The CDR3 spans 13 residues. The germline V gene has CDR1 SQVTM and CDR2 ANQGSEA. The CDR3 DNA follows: TGCAGCGTTGGGGACAGATTGAACACTGAAGCTTTCTTT. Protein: CSVGDRLNTEAFF. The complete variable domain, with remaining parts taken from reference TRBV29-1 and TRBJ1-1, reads SAVISQKPSRDICQRGTSLTIQCQVDSQVTMMFWYRQQPGQSLTLIATANQGSEATYESGFVIDKFPISRPNLTFSTLTVSNMSPEDSSIYLCSVGDRLNTEAFFGQGTRLTVV.

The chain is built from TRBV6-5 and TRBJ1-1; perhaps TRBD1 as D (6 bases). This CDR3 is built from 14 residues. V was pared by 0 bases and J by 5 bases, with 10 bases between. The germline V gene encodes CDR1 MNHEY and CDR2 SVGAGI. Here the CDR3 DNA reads TGTGCCAGCAGTTACTCTAGGGACAATACTGAAGCTTTCTTT. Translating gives CASSYSRDNTEAFF.

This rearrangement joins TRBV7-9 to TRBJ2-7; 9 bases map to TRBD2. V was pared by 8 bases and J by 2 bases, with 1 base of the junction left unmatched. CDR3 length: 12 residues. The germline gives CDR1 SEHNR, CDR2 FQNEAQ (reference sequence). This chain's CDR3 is CASAGGPYEQYF. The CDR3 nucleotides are TGTGCCAGCGCGGGAGGGCCCTACGAGCAGTACTTC.

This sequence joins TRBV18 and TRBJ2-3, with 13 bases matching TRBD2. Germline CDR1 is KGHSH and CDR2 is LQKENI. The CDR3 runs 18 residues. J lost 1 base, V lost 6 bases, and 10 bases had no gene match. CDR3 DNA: TGTGCCAGCTCTCCTGAACTAGCGGGGGGGCCTGGCACAGATACGCAGTATTTT. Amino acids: CASSPELAGGPGTDTQYF.

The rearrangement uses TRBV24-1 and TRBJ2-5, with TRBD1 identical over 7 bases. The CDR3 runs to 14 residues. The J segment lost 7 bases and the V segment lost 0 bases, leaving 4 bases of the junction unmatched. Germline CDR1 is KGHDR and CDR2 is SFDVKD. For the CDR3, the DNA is TGTGCCACCAGTGATTTGCAAGGGGGCGGGACCCAGTACTTC. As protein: CATSDLQGGGTQYF.

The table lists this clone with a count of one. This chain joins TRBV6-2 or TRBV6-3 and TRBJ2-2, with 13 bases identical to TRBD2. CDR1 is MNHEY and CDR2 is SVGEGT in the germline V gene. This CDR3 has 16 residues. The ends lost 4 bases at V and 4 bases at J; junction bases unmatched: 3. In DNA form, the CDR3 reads TGTGCCAGCAGTTGGGGACTAGCGGGATCCACCGGGGAGCTGTTTTTT. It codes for CASSWGLAGSTGELFF.

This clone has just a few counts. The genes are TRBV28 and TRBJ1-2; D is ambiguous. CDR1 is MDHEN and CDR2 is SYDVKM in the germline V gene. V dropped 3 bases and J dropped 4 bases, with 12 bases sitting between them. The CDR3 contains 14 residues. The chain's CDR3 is CASSLYVESYGYTF. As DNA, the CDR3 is TGTGCCAGCAGTTTGTATGTGGAGAGCTATGGCTACACCTTC.

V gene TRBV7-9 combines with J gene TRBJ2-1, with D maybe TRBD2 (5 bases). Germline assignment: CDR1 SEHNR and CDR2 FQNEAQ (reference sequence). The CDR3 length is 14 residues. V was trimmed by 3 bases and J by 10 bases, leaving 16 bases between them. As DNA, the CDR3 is TGTGCCAGCAGCTTTTTAGGGAGTGAGATAGAGCAGTTCTTC. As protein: CASSFLGSEIEQFF. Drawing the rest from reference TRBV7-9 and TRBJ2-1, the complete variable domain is DTGVSQNPRHKITKRGQNVTFRCDPISEHNRLYWYRQTLGQGPEFLTYFQNEAQLEKSRLLSDRFSAERPKGSFSTLEIQRTEQGDSAMYLCASSFLGSEIEQFFGPGTRLTVL.

The CDR3 DNA is TGTGCCAGTAGTATAGGGACAGGGGGCTACACCTTC. As protein: CASSIGTGGYTF. The chain links TRBV19 to TRBJ1-2; 8 bases are a match to TRBD1. Trimming removed 1 base from V and 8 bases from J; junction bases left unmatched: 0. This CDR3 comprises 12 residues. Germline assignment: CDR1 LNHDA and CDR2 SQIVND (reference sequence). Based on the CDR3 plus reference TRBV19 and TRBJ1-2, the full variable domain is DGGITQSPKYLFRKEGQNVTLSCEQNLNHDAMYWYRQDPGQGLRLIYYSQIVNDFQKGDIAEGYSVSREKKESFPLTVTSAQKNPTAFYLCASSIGTGGYTFGSGTRLTVV.

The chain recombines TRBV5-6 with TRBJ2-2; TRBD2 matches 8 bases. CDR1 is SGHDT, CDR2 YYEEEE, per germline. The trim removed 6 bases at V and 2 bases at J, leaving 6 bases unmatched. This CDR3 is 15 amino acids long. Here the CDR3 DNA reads TGTGCCAGCACTTTAAGCGGGGGCAACACCGGGGAGCTGTTTTTT. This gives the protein CASTLSGGNTGELFF.

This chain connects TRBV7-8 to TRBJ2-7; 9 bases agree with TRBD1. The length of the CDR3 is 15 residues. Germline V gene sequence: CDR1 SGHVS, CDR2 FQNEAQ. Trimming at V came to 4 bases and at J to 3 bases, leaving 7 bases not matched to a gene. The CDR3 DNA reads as TGTGCCAGCAGCTCTCGGACAGGGGCGATCTACGAGCAGTACTTC. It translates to CASSSRTGAIYEQYF.

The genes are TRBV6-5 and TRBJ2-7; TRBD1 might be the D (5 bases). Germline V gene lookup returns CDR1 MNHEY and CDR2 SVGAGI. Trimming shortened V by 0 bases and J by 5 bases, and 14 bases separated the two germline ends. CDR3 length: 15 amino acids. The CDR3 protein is CASSYSNRIPNEQYF. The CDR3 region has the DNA TGTGCCAGCAGTTACTCAAACAGGATTCCTAACGAGCAGTACTTC.

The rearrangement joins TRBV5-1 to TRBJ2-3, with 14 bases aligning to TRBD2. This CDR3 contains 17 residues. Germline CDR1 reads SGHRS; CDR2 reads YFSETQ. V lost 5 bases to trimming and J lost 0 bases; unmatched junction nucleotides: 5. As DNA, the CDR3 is TGCGCCAGCAGTCGGACTAGCGGGGGGTCTAGCACAGATACGCAGTATTTT. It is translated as CASSRTSGGSSTDTQYF. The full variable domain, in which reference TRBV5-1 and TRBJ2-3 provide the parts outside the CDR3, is KAGVTQTPRYLIKTRGQQVTLSCSPISGHRSVSWYQQTPGQGLQFLFEYFSETQRNKGNFPGRFSGRQFSNSRSEMNVSTLELGDSALYLCASSRTSGGSSTDTQYFGPGTRLTVL.

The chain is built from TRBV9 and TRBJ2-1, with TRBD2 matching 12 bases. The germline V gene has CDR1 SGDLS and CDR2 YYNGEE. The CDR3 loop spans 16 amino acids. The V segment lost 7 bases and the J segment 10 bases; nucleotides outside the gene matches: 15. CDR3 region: CASRRDPSGGAQEQFF. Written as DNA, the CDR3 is TGTGCCAGCCGCCGAGACCCTAGCGGGGGGGCCCAAGAGCAGTTCTTC.

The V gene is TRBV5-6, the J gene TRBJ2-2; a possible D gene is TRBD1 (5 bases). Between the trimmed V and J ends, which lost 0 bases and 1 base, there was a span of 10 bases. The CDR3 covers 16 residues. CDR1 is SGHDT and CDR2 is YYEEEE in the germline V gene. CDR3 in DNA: TGTGCCAGCAGCTTGGTAGGGGCGCGGAACACCGGGGAGCTGTTTTTT. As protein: CASSLVGARNTGELFF.

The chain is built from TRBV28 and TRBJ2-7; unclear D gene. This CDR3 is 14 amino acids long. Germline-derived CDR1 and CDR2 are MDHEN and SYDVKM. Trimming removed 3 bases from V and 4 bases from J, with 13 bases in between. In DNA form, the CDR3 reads TGTGCCAGCAGTTTCCCAGGTGGTCCTTACGAGCAGTACTTC. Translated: CASSFPGGPYEQYF. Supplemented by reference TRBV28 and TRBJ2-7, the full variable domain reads DVKVTQSSRYLVKRTGEKVFLECVQDMDHENMFWYRQDPGLGLRLIYFSYDVKMKEKGDIPEGYSVSREKKERFSLILESASTNQTSMYLCASSFPGGPYEQYFGPGTRLTVT.

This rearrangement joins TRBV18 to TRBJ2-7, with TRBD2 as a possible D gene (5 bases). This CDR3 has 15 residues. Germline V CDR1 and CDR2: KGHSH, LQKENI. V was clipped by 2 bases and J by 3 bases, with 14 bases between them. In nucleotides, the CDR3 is TGTGCCAGCTCACCAATCGAGGGAGTTTTCTACGAGCAGTACTTC. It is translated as CASSPIEGVFYEQYF.

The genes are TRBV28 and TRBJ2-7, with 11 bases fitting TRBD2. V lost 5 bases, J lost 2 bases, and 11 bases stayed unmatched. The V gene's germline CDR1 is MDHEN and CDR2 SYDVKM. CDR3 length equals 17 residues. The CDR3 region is CASSDHSTSGGTYEQYF. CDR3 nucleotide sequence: TGTGCCAGCAGTGACCACAGTACTAGCGGGGGAACCTACGAGCAGTACTTC.

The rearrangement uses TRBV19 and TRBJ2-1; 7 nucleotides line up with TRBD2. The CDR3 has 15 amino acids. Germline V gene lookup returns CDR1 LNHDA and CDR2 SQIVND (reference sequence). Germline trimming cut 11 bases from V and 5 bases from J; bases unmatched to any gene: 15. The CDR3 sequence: CASWGGVTGNNEQFF. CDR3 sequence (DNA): TGTGCCTCCTGGGGGGGAGTAACGGGTAACAATGAGCAGTTCTTC.